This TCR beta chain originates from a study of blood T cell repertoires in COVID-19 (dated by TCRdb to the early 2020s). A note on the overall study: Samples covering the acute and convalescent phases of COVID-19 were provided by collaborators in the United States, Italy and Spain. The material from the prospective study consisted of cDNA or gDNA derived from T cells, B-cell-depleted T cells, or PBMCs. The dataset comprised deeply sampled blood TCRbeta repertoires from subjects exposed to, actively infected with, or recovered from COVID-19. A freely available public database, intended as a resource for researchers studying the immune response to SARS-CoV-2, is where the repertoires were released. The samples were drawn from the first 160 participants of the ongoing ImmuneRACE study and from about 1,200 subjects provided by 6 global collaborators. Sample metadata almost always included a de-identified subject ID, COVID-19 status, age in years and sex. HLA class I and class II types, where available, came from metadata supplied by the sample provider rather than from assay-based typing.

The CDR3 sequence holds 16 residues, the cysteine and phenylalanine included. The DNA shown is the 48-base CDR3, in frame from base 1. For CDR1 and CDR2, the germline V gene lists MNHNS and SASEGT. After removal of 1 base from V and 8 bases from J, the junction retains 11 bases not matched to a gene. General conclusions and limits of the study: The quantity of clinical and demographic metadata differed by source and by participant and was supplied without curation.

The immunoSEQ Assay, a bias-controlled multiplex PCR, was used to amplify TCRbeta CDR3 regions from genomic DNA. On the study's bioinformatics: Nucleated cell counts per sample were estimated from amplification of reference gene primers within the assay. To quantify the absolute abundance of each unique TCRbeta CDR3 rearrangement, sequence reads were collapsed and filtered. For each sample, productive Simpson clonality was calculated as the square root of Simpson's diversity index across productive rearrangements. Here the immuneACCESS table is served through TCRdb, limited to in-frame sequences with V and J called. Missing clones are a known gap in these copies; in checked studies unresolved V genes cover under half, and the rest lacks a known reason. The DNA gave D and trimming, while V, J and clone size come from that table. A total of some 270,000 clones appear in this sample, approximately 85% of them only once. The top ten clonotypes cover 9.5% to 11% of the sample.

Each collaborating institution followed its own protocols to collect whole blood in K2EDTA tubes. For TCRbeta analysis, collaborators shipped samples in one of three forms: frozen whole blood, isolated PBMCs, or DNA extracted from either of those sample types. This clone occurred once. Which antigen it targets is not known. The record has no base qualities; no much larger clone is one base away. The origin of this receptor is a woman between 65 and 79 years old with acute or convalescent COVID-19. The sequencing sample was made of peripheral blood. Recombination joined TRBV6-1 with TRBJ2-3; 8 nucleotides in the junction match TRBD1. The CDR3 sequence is CASSEDRGTVSGTQYF. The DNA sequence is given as TGTGCCAGCAGTGAAGACAGGGGGACAGTGTCTGGTACGCAGTATTTT.